This entry is about one T cell receptor beta chain. This sample is part of a study of blood T cell repertoires in COVID-19. Whole-study context: COVID-19 samples, acute and convalescent, were from the United States, Italy and Spain. PBMCs, B-cell-depleted T cells, or T cells provided the cDNA or gDNA that made up the material.

Germline loops: CDR1 SGHTA, CDR2 FQGTGA. V dropped 3 bases and J dropped 5; count of bases not matched to a gene: 8. This CDR3 comprises 15 residues. Authors' data handling: Amplifying reference gene primers gave estimates of nucleated cell counts. TCRdb's table, derived via immunoSEQ multiplex PCR, lists solely in-frame clones and lacks some. V, J and clone size derive from that table, while D and trimming were established from the DNA sequence. This repertoire shows some 260,000 clones, roughly 88% found once; its top ten account for over 1.3%. The receptor's source is a man older than 75 with acute or convalescent COVID-19. The rearrangement links TRBV7-3 to TRBJ2-5, with 8 bases that match TRBD2. The sequenced material came from peripheral blood. The CDR3 DNA reads as TGTGCCAGCAGCTTCGGAGCGGGAGTAGGGGAGACCCAGTACTTC. Its protein product is CASSFGAGVGETQYF.